This T cell receptor (beta chain) was profiled in a study of immune evolution from preneoplasia to lung adenocarcinoma. Findings of the study overall: Top clone share appeared to fall from AAH through AIS, MIA, adenocarcinoma. Normal lung had highest clonality; later lesions appeared denser, more diverse.

This table comes from immunoSEQ multiplex PCR, and its TCRdb copy is limited to in-frame clones, with some not included. The sample includes thousands of clones, about 82% seen only once; the top ten take just over 8%. This clone was detected only a few times. Antigen unknown. Resections took place in Japan or China from about 2014 to 2017. Nucleic acids came from premalignant or tumor cells enriched by macro-dissection. The TCR was taken from a person in their 70s with lung adenocarcinoma. Material for sequencing was FFPE lung adenocarcinoma in situ tissue.

The CDR3 protein is CASSSERSGNGELFF. The DNA of the CDR3 is TGTGCCAGCAGTTCCGAGCGGAGCGGGAACGGGGAGCTGTTTTTT. The chain carries TRBV6-5 and TRBJ2-2, with 7 bases identical to TRBD2. Per the germline V gene, CDR1 is MNHEY and CDR2 is SVGAGI. V trimming: 4 bases; J trimming: 7 bases; junction bases outside the gene matches: 9. This CDR3 spans 15 amino acids.